Following are 15 T cell receptor beta chains from one sample sequenced in a study of blood T cell repertoires in COVID-19. The assay was immunoSEQ multiplex PCR, and TCRdb's table has in-frame clones only and misses some. The table shows about 220,000 clones, with around 84% occurring only once. Source material: peripheral blood. The receptors here all came from a man in his thirties or forties with active or convalescent COVID-19.

The DNA of the CDR3 is TGTGCCAGCAGCCCAGGAGGGACCGATGGCTACACCTTC. Residues: CASSPGGTDGYTF. This chain connects TRBV5-6 to TRBJ1-2; D is perhaps TRBD1 (5 bases). Germline CDR1 is SGHDT and CDR2 is YYEEEE. CDR3 length: 13 residues. Trimming removed 4 bases at V and 6 bases at J, with 13 bases between. The whole variable domain, filled in from reference TRBV5-6 and TRBJ1-2, reads DAGVTQSPTHLIKTRGQQVTLRCSPKSGHDTVSWYQQALGQGPQFIFQYYEEEERQRGNFPDRFSGHQFPNYSSELNVNALLLGDSALYLCASSPGGTDGYTFGSGTRLTVV.

J is TRBJ2-7 and V is TRBV11-1, with 8 nucleotides matching TRBD2. J gave up 5 bases and V 5 bases, and 8 bases lay outside the gene matches. CDR1 and CDR2 from the germline V gene are SGHAT and FQDESV (reference sequence). CDR3 size: 14 residues. In nucleotides, the CDR3 is TGTGCCAGCAGCCTAAGCGGGAGTTTCCACGAGCAGTACTTC. Its translation: CASSLSGSFHEQYF.

This clone was recorded once. The rearrangement joins TRBV6-1 to TRBJ2-5; TRBD2 is a possible D gene (5 bases). V was cut by 3 bases and J by 9 bases, with 14 bases left in between. The CDR3 runs 13 residues. The V gene's germline CDR1 is MNHNS and CDR2 SASEGT. CDR3 in amino acids: CASSDDRNGAQYF. For the CDR3, the DNA is TGTGCCAGCAGTGACGACCGCAACGGGGCCCAGTACTTC.

The J gene is TRBJ1-5, the V gene TRBV10-1; 8 bases agree with TRBD1. The CDR3 runs to 18 residues. CDR1 is WNHNN, CDR2 SYGVQD, per germline (reference sequence). V shed 6 bases and J 2 bases; nucleotides not matched to a gene: 15. The CDR3 DNA reads as TGCGCCAGCAGCGCGTTACCGGGACAGGAGGCGGGCAATCAGCCCCAGCATTTT. This codes for CASSALPGQEAGNQPQHF.

V gene TRBV19 combines with J gene TRBJ1-1, with D possibly matching TRBD1 (6 bases). Germline CDR1 and CDR2: LNHDA and SQIVND (reference sequence). Trimming left V 4 bases short and J 7 bases short, with 19 bases between. The CDR3 spans 15 residues. Written as DNA, the CDR3 is TGTGCCAGTAGTAATTTCGGGGGGCTTGGTGGTGAAGCTTTCTTT. Translation: CASSNFGGLGGEAFF.

V usage is TRBV5-4 and J usage is TRBJ2-1, with 7 bases identical to TRBD1. CDR3 length: 14 residues. Trimming at V came to 4 bases and at J to 8 bases, leaving 9 bases not matched to a gene. The germline V gene encodes CDR1 SGHNT and CDR2 YYREEE (reference sequence). In DNA form, the CDR3 reads TGTGCCAGCAGCCTCCGGGACAGTGTGCATGAGCAGTTCTTC. As protein: CASSLRDSVHEQFF.

The gene calls are TRBV19 and TRBJ2-3; 7 bases match TRBD1. Germline loops: CDR1 LNHDA, CDR2 SQIVND (reference sequence). The CDR3 contains 16 residues. The V and J ends lost 3 bases and 4 bases, in that order; junction bases with no gene match: 10. The CDR3 DNA reads TGTGCCAGTAGTATCTCTCCCGGGACAGTCTCAGATACGCAGTATTTT. The encoded protein is CASSISPGTVSDTQYF.

The J gene is TRBJ2-3, the V gene TRBV7-2, with TRBD2 identical over 12 bases. Germline V lookup: CDR1 SGHTA, CDR2 FQGNSA. V was clipped by 8 bases and J by 3 bases; unmatched bases: 3. The CDR3 covers 14 residues. The CDR3 loop is CASGGTSGTDTQYF. The CDR3 DNA sequence: TGTGCCAGCGGTGGGACTAGCGGGACAGATACGCAGTATTTT.

This chain joins TRBV7-2 and TRBJ1-3; D might be TRBD1 (6 bases). There are 16 residues in the CDR3. CDR1 SGHTA and CDR2 FQGNSA come from the germline V gene. V lost 3 bases, J lost 0 bases, and 12 bases lay in between. Here the CDR3 DNA reads TGTGCCAGCAGCTTTCCGGGACAATACTCTGGAAACACCATATATTTT. Translating it yields CASSFPGQYSGNTIYF.

V is TRBV3-1 (or the pseudogene TRBV3-2) and J is TRBJ2-3, with 11 bases aligning to TRBD2. The germline V gene has CDR1 LGHDT and CDR2 YNNKEL (reference sequence). After removal of 5 bases from V and 0 bases from J, the junction contained 7 bases not matched to a gene. There are 17 residues in the CDR3. The CDR3 sequence: CASSKGGLAASTDTQYF. The CDR3 nucleotides are TGTGCCAGCAGCAAAGGGGGACTAGCGGCTAGCACAGATACGCAGTATTTT.

The CDR3, as DNA: TGTGCCAGCAGCCCAGACTCCGGGCGGGACTATGGCTACACCTTC. This sequence encodes CASSPDSGRDYGYTF. The gene calls are TRBV7-6 and TRBJ1-2; D uncertain. CDR3 length equals 15 residues. V gave up 5 bases and J gave up 3 bases, with 16 bases separating them. Per the germline V gene, CDR1 is SGHVS and CDR2 is FNYEAQ.

The gene calls are TRBV7-2 and TRBJ2-7, with 10 bases matching TRBD2. In germline, CDR1 is SGHTA, CDR2 FQGNSA. Unmatched junction bases numbered 9, after V lost 8 bases and J lost 2 bases. This CDR3 comprises 15 residues. CDR3 sequence: CASVRGSGGAYEQYF. CDR3 nucleotides: TGTGCCAGCGTCCGTGGGAGCGGGGGGGCCTACGAGCAGTACTTC.

The chain employs TRBV7-9 and TRBJ1-1; D is perhaps TRBD1 (6 bases). Between the trimmed V and J ends, which lost 5 bases and 1 base, there was a span of 11 bases. CDR1 SEHNR and CDR2 FQNEAQ come from the germline V gene (reference sequence). This CDR3 has 14 amino acids. DNA of the CDR3: TGTGCCAGCAGCCCAACAGGGACGAACACTGAAGCTTTCTTT. Protein sequence: CASSPTGTNTEAFF.

The chain links TRBV25-1 to TRBJ2-3, with TRBD2 matching over 8 bases. Germline CDR1 MGHDK, CDR2 SYGVNS. The length of the CDR3 is 14 residues. After removal of 8 bases from V and 5 bases from J, the junction contained 9 bases not matched to a gene. In DNA, the CDR3 is TGTGCCAGCGCTATAGCGGGGTCGGTAGATACGCAGTATTTT. Its translation: CASAIAGSVDTQYF.

The V gene is TRBV30, the J gene TRBJ1-1; a possible D gene is TRBD1 (6 bases). V was trimmed by 5 bases and J by 8 bases, leaving 12 bases between them. Germline CDR1 GTSNPN, CDR2 SVGIG (reference sequence). The CDR3 is 11 amino acids. CDR3 protein: CAWQNQGEAFF. The DNA of the CDR3 is TGTGCCTGGCAAAATCAGGGGGAAGCTTTCTTT.